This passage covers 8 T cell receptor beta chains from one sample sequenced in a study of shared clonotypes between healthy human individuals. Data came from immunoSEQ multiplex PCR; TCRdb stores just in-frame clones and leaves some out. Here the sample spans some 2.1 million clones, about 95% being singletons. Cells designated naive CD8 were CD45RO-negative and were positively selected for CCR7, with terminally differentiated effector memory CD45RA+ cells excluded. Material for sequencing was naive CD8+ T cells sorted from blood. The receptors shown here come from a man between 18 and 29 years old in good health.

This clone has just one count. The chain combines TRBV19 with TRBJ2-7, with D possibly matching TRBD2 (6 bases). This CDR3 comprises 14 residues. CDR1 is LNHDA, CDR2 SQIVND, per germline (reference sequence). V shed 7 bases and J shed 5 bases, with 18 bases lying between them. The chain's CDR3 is CASTSMGGIDEQYF. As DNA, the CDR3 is TGTGCCAGTACCTCAATGGGGGGTATCGACGAGCAGTACTTC.

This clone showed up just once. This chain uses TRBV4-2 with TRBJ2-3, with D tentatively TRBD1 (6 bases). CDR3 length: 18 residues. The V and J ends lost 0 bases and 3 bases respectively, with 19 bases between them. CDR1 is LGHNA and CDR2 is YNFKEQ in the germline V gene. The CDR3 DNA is TGTGCCAGCAGCCAAGAAAGTCCAGGGGATGGGTGGACAGATACGCAGTATTTT. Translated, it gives CASSQESPGDGWTDTQYF.

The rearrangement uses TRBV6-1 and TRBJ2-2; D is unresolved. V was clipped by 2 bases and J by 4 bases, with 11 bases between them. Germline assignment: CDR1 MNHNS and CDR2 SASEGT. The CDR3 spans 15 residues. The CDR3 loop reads CASSETRGPTGELFF. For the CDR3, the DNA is TGTGCCAGCAGTGAAACCCGCGGACCCACCGGGGAGCTGTTTTTT.

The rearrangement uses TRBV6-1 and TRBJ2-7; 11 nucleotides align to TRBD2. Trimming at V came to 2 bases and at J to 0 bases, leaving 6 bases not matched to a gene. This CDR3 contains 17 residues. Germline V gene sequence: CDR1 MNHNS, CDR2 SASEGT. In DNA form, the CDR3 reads TGTGCCAGCAGTGAATCGACTAGCGGGATGAACTCCTACGAGCAGTACTTC. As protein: CASSESTSGMNSYEQYF.

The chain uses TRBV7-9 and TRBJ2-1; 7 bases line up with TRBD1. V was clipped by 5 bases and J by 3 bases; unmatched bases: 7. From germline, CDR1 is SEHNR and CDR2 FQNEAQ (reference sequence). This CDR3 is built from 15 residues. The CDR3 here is CASSQRTGLYNEQFF. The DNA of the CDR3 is TGTGCCAGCAGCCAAAGGACAGGTCTCTACAATGAGCAGTTCTTC.

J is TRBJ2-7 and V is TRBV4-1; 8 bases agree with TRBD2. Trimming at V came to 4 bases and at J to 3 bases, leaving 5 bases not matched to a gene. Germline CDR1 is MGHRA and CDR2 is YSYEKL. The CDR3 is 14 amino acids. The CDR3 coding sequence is TGCGCCAGCAGCCCCGGGACTAGTCGCTACGAGCAGTACTTC. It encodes CASSPGTSRYEQYF.

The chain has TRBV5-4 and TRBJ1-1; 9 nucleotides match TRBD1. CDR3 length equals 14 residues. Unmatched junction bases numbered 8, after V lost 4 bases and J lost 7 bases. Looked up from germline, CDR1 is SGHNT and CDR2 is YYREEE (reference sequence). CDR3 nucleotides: TGTGCCAGCAGCGATCCCGGACAGGGGATTGAAGCTTTCTTT. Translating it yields CASSDPGQGIEAFF.

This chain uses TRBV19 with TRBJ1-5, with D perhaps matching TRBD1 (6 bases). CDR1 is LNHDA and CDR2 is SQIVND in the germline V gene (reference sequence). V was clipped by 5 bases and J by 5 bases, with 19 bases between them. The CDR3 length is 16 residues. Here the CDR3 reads CASSVPTGGPDQPQHF. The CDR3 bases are TGTGCCAGTAGTGTACCGACAGGCGGCCCTGATCAGCCCCAGCATTTT.